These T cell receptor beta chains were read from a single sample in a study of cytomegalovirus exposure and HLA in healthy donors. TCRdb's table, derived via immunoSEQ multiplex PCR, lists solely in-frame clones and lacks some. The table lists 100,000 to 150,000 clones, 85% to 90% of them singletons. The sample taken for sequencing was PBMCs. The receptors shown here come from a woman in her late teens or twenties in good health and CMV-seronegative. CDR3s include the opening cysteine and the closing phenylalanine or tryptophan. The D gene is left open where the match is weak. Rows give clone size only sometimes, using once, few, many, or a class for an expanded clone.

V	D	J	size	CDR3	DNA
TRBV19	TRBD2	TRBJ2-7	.	CASSIVAGGSYEQYF	TGTGCCAGTAGTATAGTAGCGGGAGGCTCCTACGAGCAGTACTTC
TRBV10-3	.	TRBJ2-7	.	CANQPDSSGYEQYF	TGTGCCAACCAACCGGACTCGAGCGGTTACGAGCAGTACTTC
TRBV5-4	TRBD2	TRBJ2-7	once	CASSLGLAGGRHEQYF	TGTGCCAGCAGCCTCGGACTAGCGGGAGGGAGGCACGAGCAGTACTTC
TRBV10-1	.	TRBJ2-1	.	CARRTLQDRKYNEQFF	TGCGCCAGAAGAACTCTCCAAGACAGAAAATACAATGAGCAGTTCTTC
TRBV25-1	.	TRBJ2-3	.	CASSSGDIYTDTQYF	TGTGCCAGCTCCTCCGGGGACATCTACACAGATACGCAGTATTTT
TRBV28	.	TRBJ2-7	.	CASSPSSQGWSYEQYF	TGTGCCAGCAGTCCTTCCTCCCAGGGTTGGTCCTACGAGCAGTACTTC
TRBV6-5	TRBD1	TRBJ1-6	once	CASSYSTRTGAPLHF	TGTGCCAGCAGTTACTCGACTAGGACAGGGGCACCCCTCCACTTT
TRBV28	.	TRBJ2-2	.	CASSYTSKNTGELFF	TGTGCCAGCAGCTATACTAGTAAAAACACCGGGGAGCTGTTTTTT
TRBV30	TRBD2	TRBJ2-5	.	CAWTGGGSLETQYF	TGTGCCTGGACGGGCGGGGGGAGCTTAGAGACCCAGTACTTC
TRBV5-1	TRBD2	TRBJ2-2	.	CASSLALAGVNTGELFF	TGCGCCAGCAGCTTGGCGTTGGCGGGGGTCAACACCGGGGAGCTGTTTTTT
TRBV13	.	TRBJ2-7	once	CASSLEQGHEQYF	TGTGCCAGCAGCTTAGAACAGGGCCACGAGCAGTACTTC
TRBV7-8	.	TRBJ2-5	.	CASSLTAQETQYF	TGTGCCAGCAGCCTGACAGCGCAAGAGACCCAGTACTTC
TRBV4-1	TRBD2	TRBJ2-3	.	CASSLSPGTSGITDTQYF	TGCGCCAGCAGTCTCTCCCCCGGGACTAGCGGGATAACAGATACGCAGTATTTT
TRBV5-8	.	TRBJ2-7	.	CASSLVRSSYEQYF	TGTGCCAGCAGCTTGGTACGGAGCTCCTACGAGCAGTACTTC
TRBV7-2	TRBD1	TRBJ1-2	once	CASSIDGTETYGYTF	TGTGCCAGCAGCATCGACGGGACAGAGACCTATGGCTACACCTTC
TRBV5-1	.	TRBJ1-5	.	CASTSAGQPQHF	TGCGCCAGCACCTCCGCCGGTCAGCCCCAGCATTTT
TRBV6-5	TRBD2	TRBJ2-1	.	CASSPYSSGASEQFF	TGTGCCAGCAGTCCTTACAGTAGCGGGGCAAGTGAGCAGTTCTTC
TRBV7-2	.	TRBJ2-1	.	CASRASASSYNEQFF	TGTGCCAGCAGGGCTAGCGCTAGCTCCTACAATGAGCAGTTCTTC
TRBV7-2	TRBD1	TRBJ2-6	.	CASSPVGQGTGANVLTF	TGTGCCAGCAGCCCTGTTGGACAGGGGACTGGGGCCAACGTCCTGACTTTC
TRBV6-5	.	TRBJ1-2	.	CASSPEARGYTF	TGTGCCAGCAGCCCGGAGGCGCGTGGCTACACCTTC
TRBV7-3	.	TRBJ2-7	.	CASSLMGGPYEQYF	TGTGCCAGCAGCTTAATGGGGGGACCCTACGAGCAGTACTTC
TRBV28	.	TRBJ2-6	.	CASSLAGGANVLTF	TGTGCCAGCAGTTTAGCGGGTGGGGCCAACGTCCTGACTTTC
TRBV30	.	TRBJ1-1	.	CAWKLRGTEAFF	TGTGCCTGGAAACTAAGAGGAACTGAAGCTTTCTTT
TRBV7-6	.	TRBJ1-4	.	CASSLSSWRNEKLFF	TGTGCCAGCAGCTTAAGTAGCTGGCGTAATGAAAAACTGTTTTTT
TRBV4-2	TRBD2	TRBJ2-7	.	CASSQERLAGEQYF	TGTGCCAGCAGCCAAGAGAGACTAGCGGGGGAGCAGTACTTC
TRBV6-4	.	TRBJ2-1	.	CASSTGSNNEQFF	TGTGCCAGCAGCACGGGGTCCAACAATGAGCAGTTCTTC
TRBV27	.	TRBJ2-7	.	CASRDLRGGEQYF	TGTGCCAGCAGGGACCTGCGGGGAGGCGAGCAGTACTTC
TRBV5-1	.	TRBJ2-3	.	CASSVDLGSPTDTQYF	TGCGCCAGCAGCGTCGATCTAGGATCCCCCACAGATACGCAGTATTTT
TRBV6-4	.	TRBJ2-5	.	CASSPPRVVRVQETQYF	TGTGCCAGCAGCCCCCCGCGGGTAGTTAGGGTCCAAGAGACCCAGTACTTC
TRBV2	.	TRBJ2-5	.	CASSDPKETQYF	TGTGCCAGCAGTGACCCCAAAGAGACCCAGTACTTC
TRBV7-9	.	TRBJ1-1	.	CASSRQAQSAFF	TGTGCCAGCAGCCGACAGGCACAGTCAGCTTTCTTT
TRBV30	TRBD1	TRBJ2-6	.	CAWIPGGTGVAGANVLTF	TGTGCCTGGATCCCGGGGGGGACAGGGGTTGCGGGGGCCAACGTCCTGACTTTC
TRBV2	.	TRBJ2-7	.	CASSERSSLIFKQYF	TGTGCCAGCAGTGAAAGGTCTAGCCTAATATTTAAGCAGTACTTC
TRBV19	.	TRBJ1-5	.	CASSSNSGNQPQHF	TGTGCCAGTAGTTCCAATAGTGGCAATCAGCCCCAGCATTTT
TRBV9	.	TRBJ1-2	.	CASSRGGGYYGYTF	TGTGCCAGCAGTAGGGGCGGCGGTTACTATGGCTACACCTTC
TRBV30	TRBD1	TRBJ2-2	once	CAWSRGTGLVGELFF	TGTGCCTGGAGTCGGGGGACAGGGTTGGTCGGGGAGCTGTTTTTT
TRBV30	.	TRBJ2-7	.	CAWSVSVYEQYF	TGTGCCTGGAGTGTATCCGTTTACGAGCAGTACTTC
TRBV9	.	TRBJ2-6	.	CASSVPLSGANVLTF	TGTGCCAGCAGCGTACCACTTTCTGGGGCCAACGTCCTGACTTTC
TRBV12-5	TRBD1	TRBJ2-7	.	CASGLGTGVYEQYF	TGTGCTAGTGGTTTGGGGACAGGAGTCTACGAGCAGTACTTC
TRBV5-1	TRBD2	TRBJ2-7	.	CASSPGLAWEQYF	TGCGCCAGCAGCCCTGGACTAGCTTGGGAGCAGTACTTC
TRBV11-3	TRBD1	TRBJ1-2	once	CASSLGQGAEGYTF	TGTGCCAGCAGCTTAGGACAGGGGGCGGAGGGCTACACCTTC
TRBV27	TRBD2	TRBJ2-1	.	CASSPGTRMSEQFF	TGTGCCAGCAGTCCCGGGACTAGGATGTCGGAGCAGTTCTTC
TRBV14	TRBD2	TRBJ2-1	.	CASSRTRSVNEQFF	TGTGCCAGCAGCCGGACTAGGTCGGTCAATGAGCAGTTCTTC
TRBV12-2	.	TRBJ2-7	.	CASRLASGYVAYEQYF	TGTGCAAGTCGCTTAGCTTCAGGGTATGTGGCCTACGAGCAGTACTTC
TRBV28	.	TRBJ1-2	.	CASNSGDYGYTF	TGTGCCAGCAATTCGGGAGACTATGGCTACACCTTC
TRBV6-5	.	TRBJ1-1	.	CASSPIGRKTEAFF	TGTGCCAGCAGCCCCATTGGGCGAAAGACTGAAGCTTTCTTT
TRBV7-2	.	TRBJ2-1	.	CASSFRSTGEMSRFF	TGTGCCAGCAGCTTTCGGAGCACAGGAGAGATGAGCAGGTTCTTC
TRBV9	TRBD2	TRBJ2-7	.	CASSPAAGDYEQYF	TGTGCCAGCAGCCCGGCCGCGGGGGACTACGAGCAGTACTTC
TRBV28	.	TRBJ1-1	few	CASSFRGIEAFF	TGTGCCAGCAGTTTCCGGGGGATTGAAGCTTTCTTT
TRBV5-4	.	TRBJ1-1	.	CASSLALWGDYTEAFF	TGTGCCAGCAGCTTGGCCCTCTGGGGCGATTACACTGAAGCTTTCTTT
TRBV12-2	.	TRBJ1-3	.	CASRLYTGDRHSRNTIYF	TGTGCAAGTCGCTTATACACAGGGGACCGCCATTCCCGAAACACCATATATTTT
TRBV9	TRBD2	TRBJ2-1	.	CASSPQPGTSGYNEQFF	TGTGCCAGCAGCCCCCAGCCTGGGACTAGCGGATACAATGAGCAGTTCTTC
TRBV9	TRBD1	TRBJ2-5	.	CASSGRDRVSETQYF	TGTGCCAGCAGCGGCCGGGACAGGGTATCGGAGACCCAGTACTTC
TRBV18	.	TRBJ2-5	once	CASSPRQQETQYF	TGTGCCAGCTCACCACGGCAGCAAGAGACCCAGTACTTC